This passage covers 23 T cell receptor beta chains from one sample sequenced in a study of CD8+CD57+ T cells in acquired aplastic anemia. Profiling of TCR beta VDJ combinations and CDR3 sequences used genomic DNA as template. MiXCR, run by TCRdb on the reads, gives a single entry per CDR3 protein. The data hold about 120,000 distinct CDR3 sequences, with 30% to 45% observed a single time. Whoever was chosen for sequencing had shown CD8+CD57+ cell expansion by flow cytometry. Sequenced: sorted CD4+, CD8+, or CD8+CD57+ T cells (not recorded which) from PBMCs. These receptors were collected from a human donor with aplastic anemia.

This clonotype occurred once. CDR3 loop: CASSEVGEAFF. In nucleotides, the CDR3 is TGTGCCAGCAGTGAAGTGGGAGAAGCTTTCTTT. V is TRBV2 and J is TRBJ1-1; D is unresolved. The CDR3 has 11 residues. Per germline, CDR1 SNHLY and CDR2 FYNNEI. Trimming removed 1 base at V and 8 bases at J, with 5 bases between.

This clonotype was observed many times. This chain connects TRBV6-2 or TRBV6-3 to TRBJ2-3, with 7 bases that match TRBD2. After removal of 4 bases from V and 3 bases from J, the junction contained 7 bases not matched to a gene. The CDR3 totals 15 residues. Germline V gene data show CDR1 as MNHEY and CDR2 as SVGEGT. The CDR3 sequence: CASSSSGGRTDTQYF. The CDR3 nucleotides read TGTGCCAGCAGTTCCTCGGGGGGTAGGACAGATACGCAGTATTTT.

The chain links TRBV15 to TRBJ1-6; D is ambiguous. In germline, CDR1 is LNHNV, CDR2 YYDKDF (reference sequence). The CDR3 has 15 amino acids. Trimming removed 0 bases from V and 0 bases from J, with 3 bases in between. CDR3 DNA: TGTGCCACCAGCAGAGAGAGCTCCTATAATTCACCCCTCCACTTT. Its protein is CATSRESSYNSPLHF.

In its sample, this clonotype was seen a few times. The V gene is TRBV7-2, the J gene TRBJ2-7; D is perhaps TRBD1 (5 bases). V was pared by 1 base and J by 6 bases, with 10 bases between. The CDR3 is 13 amino acids. From germline, CDR1 is SGHTA and CDR2 FQGNSA. CDR3 amino acids: CASSLGAGREQYF. In DNA, the CDR3 is TGTGCCAGCAGCTTAGGGGCAGGGCGCGAGCAGTACTTC.

This clonotype was seen at least ten times. The CDR3 reads CASSGPRAGGKYEQYV. In nucleotides, the CDR3 is TGCGCCAGCAGTGGGCCAAGGGCGGGGGGGAAGTACGAGCAGTACGTC. The V gene is TRBV10-1, the J gene TRBJ2-7; 9 bases align to TRBD2. From germline, CDR1 is WNHNN and CDR2 SYGVQD (reference sequence). V dropped 4 bases and J dropped 4; count of bases not matched to a gene: 11. There are 16 residues in the CDR3.

For this clonotype: One base away lies a much larger clone, so this may be a sequencing read error. V is TRBV6-2 or TRBV6-3 and J is TRBJ1-1; D call uncertain. The length of the CDR3 is 12 residues. Germline CDR1 reads MNHEY; CDR2 reads SVGEGT. CDR3 residues: CASTTVNTEASF. As DNA, the CDR3 is TGTGCCAGCACGACGGTGAACACTGAAGCTTCCTTT.

The genes are TRBV2 and TRBJ1-6; D unresolved. CDR1 SNHLY and CDR2 FYNNEI come from the germline V gene. V was trimmed by 1 base and J by 13 bases, leaving 8 bases between them. The CDR3 contains 12 residues. The chain's CDR3 is CASSEGRYPLHF. The CDR3 DNA sequence: TGTGCCAGCAGTGAAGGGCGTTATCCCCTCCACTTT.

This rearrangement joins TRBV29-1 to TRBJ1-2; 7 bases are a match to TRBD1. The J segment lost 12 bases and the V segment lost 8 bases, leaving 15 bases of the junction unmatched. The CDR3 sequence is 12 residues long. The germline CDR1 and CDR2 sequences are SQVTM and ANQGSEA. Written as DNA, the CDR3 is TGCAGCATCGATTCGACAGGGACTGGAAACACCTTC. It is translated as CSIDSTGTGNTF.

This clonotype was counted a few times. V is TRBV11-1 and J is TRBJ2-1; 7 nucleotides line up with TRBD1. CDR1 SGHAT and CDR2 FQDESV come from the germline V gene (reference sequence). V shed 6 bases, J shed 0 bases, and the junction held 5 bases outside the gene matches. This CDR3 contains 15 residues. The CDR3 protein is CASSFRDSSYNEQFF. CDR3 bases: TGTGCCAGCAGTTTCCGGGACAGCTCCTACAATGAGCAGTTCTTC.

This clonotype was counted a single time. The chain recombines TRBV2 with TRBJ1-1; the D gene is possibly TRBD1 (6 bases). Germline assignment: CDR1 SNHLY and CDR2 FYNNEI. Trimming removed 6 bases from V and 4 bases from J, with 15 bases in between. This CDR3 spans 14 amino acids. Here the CDR3 reads CASSQEEGGTEAFF. The CDR3 DNA reads as TGTGCCAGCAGCCAAGAGGAAGGGGGCACTGAAGCTTTCTTT.

This chain joins TRBV7-2 and TRBJ2-5; no clear D gene. The CDR3 length is 15 residues. Germline loops: CDR1 SGHTA, CDR2 FQGNSA. The V and J ends lost 2 bases and 1 base respectively, with 11 bases between them. CDR3 amino acids: CASSLMVGPQETQYF. CDR3 in DNA: TGTGCCAGCAGCTTAATGGTCGGGCCCCAAGAGACCCAGTACTTC. Drawing the rest from reference TRBV7-2 and TRBJ2-5, the complete variable domain is GAGVSQSPSNKVTEKGKDVELRCDPISGHTALYWYRQSLGQGLEFLIYFQGNSAPDKSGLPSDRFSAERTGGSVSTLTIQRTQQEDSAVYLCASSLMVGPQETQYFGPGTRLLVL.

This chain uses TRBV7-6 with TRBJ2-5; D is undetermined. This CDR3 spans 13 amino acids. Germline assignment: CDR1 SGHVS and CDR2 FNYEAQ. Trimming pared 6 bases from V and 4 bases from J, leaving 12 bases between. This CDR3 reads CASRQRPPETQYF. The DNA of the CDR3 is TGTGCCAGCAGACAGCGTCCCCCAGAGACCCAGTACTTC.

V gene TRBV19 combines with J gene TRBJ2-5; TRBD1 matches 8 bases. The DNA matches TRBJ2-1 better at its end, which makes the J call doubtful. The CDR3 is 15 residues long. CDR1 LNHDA and CDR2 SQIVND come from the germline V gene (reference sequence). The CDR3 DNA reads as TGTGCCAGCAGCTTCGGTGACAGGGGTGGCAATGAGCAGTTCTTC. It yields the protein CASSFGDRGGNEQFF.

The J gene is TRBJ1-2, the V gene TRBV9, with D unclear. The germline V gene encodes CDR1 SGDLS and CDR2 YYNGEE. This CDR3 has 14 amino acids. V shed 0 bases and J shed 5 bases, with 11 bases lying between them. In DNA, the CDR3 is TGTGCCAGCAGCGTAGCAAACAGTGCTTATGGCTACACCTTC. Translating it yields CASSVANSAYGYTF.

The chain joins TRBV15 to TRBJ2-3; D possibly uses TRBD1 or TRBD2 (5 bases each). Deletions cut 9 bases from V and 3 bases from J, with 16 bases between. Germline CDR1 and CDR2: LNHNV and YYDKDF (reference sequence). The CDR3 totals 14 residues. CDR3 in amino acids: CATQGVFQTDTQYF. The CDR3 DNA reads as TGTGCCACGCAGGGAGTATTTCAAACAGATACGCAGTATTTT.

The sample holds many counts of this clonotype. V gene TRBV5-8 combines with J gene TRBJ1-1; D gene ambiguous. Trimming took off 7 bases at V and 1 base at J, with 8 bases between the two ends. Germline V gives CDR1 SGHTS, CDR2 YDEGEE. This CDR3 is built from 12 residues. CDR3 nucleotide sequence: TGTGCCAGCCGCGGGTGGAACACTGAAGCTTTCTTT. Residues: CASRGWNTEAFF.

V usage is TRBV20-1 and J usage is TRBJ2-7, with 14 bases fitting TRBD2. Germline CDR1 DFQATT, CDR2 SNEGSKA (reference sequence). The CDR3 sequence is 14 residues long. V lost 4 bases and J lost 4; bases outside the gene matches: 3. The DNA for the CDR3 is TGCAGTGCTAAGGGACTAGCGGGGGAATACGAGCAGTACTTC. It codes for CSAKGLAGEYEQYF.

J is TRBJ2-3 and V is TRBV4-3; the D gene is possibly TRBD2 (7 bases). Germline lookup yields CDR1 LGHNA and CDR2 YSLEER. The CDR3 sequence is 15 residues long. V lost 1 base and J 9 bases, leaving 17 bases between the germline ends. The CDR3 DNA follows: TGCGCCAGCAGCCAAGCGGTTTACGGCGGGGGCACGCAGTATTTT. As protein: CASSQAVYGGGTQYF.

As regards this clonotype: The junction shows a germline mismatch at one end, possibly a read error. V usage is TRBV7-7 and J usage is TRBJ2-5, with a tentative D call TRBD1 (5 bases). CDR1 and CDR2 (germline): SSHAT, FNYEAQ (reference sequence). The CDR3 consists of 13 residues. The CDR3 sequence is CASSLRQQETQYF. CDR3 coding DNA: TGTGCTAGCAGCTTAAGACAGCAAGAGACCCAGTATTTC.

By share, this clonotype ranks as medium-sized. The rearrangement links TRBV7-9 to TRBJ1-1, with no clear D. Germline values: CDR1 SEHNR, CDR2 FQNEAQ (reference sequence). V was cut by 7 bases and J by 1 base, with 10 bases left in between. The CDR3 is made up of 13 amino acids. CDR3 residues: CASTRTENTEAFF. The CDR3 coding sequence is TGTGCCAGCACTCGGACGGAGAACACTGAAGCTTTCTTT.

This clonotype has a count of ten or more. The chain couples TRBV11-2 to TRBJ2-7; no firm D call. CDR1 is SGHAT and CDR2 is FQNNGV in the germline V gene. CDR3 length equals 11 residues. V gave up 0 bases and J gave up 5 bases, with 2 bases separating them. The CDR3 spells CASSLDHEQYF. CDR3 DNA sequence: TGTGCCAGCAGCTTAGACCACGAGCAGTACTTC.

The chain joins TRBV6-1 to TRBJ2-3; the match to TRBD1 covers 8 bases. Losses at the gene ends were 8 bases for V and 0 bases for J; bases not matched to a gene: 4. CDR3 length: 14 residues. Looked up from germline, CDR1 is MNHNS and CDR2 is SASEGT. This CDR3 reads CASWDRSSTDTQYF. In nucleotides, the CDR3 is TGTGCCAGCTGGGACAGGTCAAGCACAGATACGCAGTATTTT.

This clonotype was detected ten times or more. The V and J genes are TRBV3-1 and TRBJ2-7; possibly TRBD2 for D (6 bases). Looked up from germline, CDR1 is LGHDT and CDR2 is YNNKEL (reference sequence). This CDR3 comprises 13 residues. The V gene lost 3 bases and the J gene lost 7 bases, with 13 bases spanning the gap. In DNA form, the CDR3 reads TGTGCCAGCAGCCAGCCGGGAGCTTGGGAGCAGTACGTC. Its translation is CASSQPGAWEQYV.